These 5 T cell receptor beta chains share one sample of origin, sequenced in a study of CXCR3-negative and CXCR3-positive naive CD8 T cells. Libraries of TRB cDNA were made by 5' RACE and carried UMIs. TCRdb re-called the 5' RACE reads; every CDR3 protein appears as one record, without DNA. The listing contains about 90,000 distinct CDR3 sequences. The sequenced material came from naive CXCR3- CD8+ T cells from blood. Noted subset: CD45RO-CCR7+CD27+CD95- naive CD8+ T cells lacking CXCR3 (TNR3-). The receptors shown here come from a human donor in good health. Some clones in this sample may be carry-over from other donors' samples.

The gene calls are TRBV29-1 and TRBJ1-4; the D call of TRBD1 rests on TCRdb alone, since no DNA is present to check it. Germline V gene lookup returns CDR1 SQVTM and CDR2 ANQGSEA. The CDR3 has 16 residues. The CDR3: CSVEDHPGGPNEKLFF.

The chain is built from TRBV19 and TRBJ2-4; TCRdb reports TRBD2, a call that lacks DNA to check it against. The CDR3 covers 13 residues. Germline CDR1 LNHDA, CDR2 SQIVND (reference sequence). The CDR3 reads CATRDYPGPIQYF.

The chain links TRBV29-1 to TRBJ2-1; TCRdb designates TRBD2, a call that cannot be tested without DNA. The CDR3 runs to 13 residues. Germline V gene sequence: CDR1 SQVTM, CDR2 ANQGSEA. The CDR3 is CSVKTSGRHEQFF.

The chain is built from TRBV7-6 and TRBJ2-7; no DNA is available, so the TRBD1 call from TCRdb remains unchecked. The CDR3 has 14 residues. The germline CDR1 and CDR2 sequences are SGHVS and FNYEAQ. The CDR3: CASSLAGRGYEQYF. Full variable domain (missing parts from reference TRBV7-6 and TRBJ2-7): GAGVSQSPRYKVTKRGQDVALRCDPISGHVSLYWYRQALGQGPEFLTYFNYEAQQDKSGLPNDRFSAERPEGSISTLTIQRTEQRDSAMYRCASSLAGRGYEQYFGPGTRLTVT.

The chain links TRBV29-1 to TRBJ2-2; TCRdb's D call of TRBD2 is untestable without DNA. From germline, CDR1 is SQVTM and CDR2 ANQGSEA. This CDR3 spans 13 amino acids. This chain's CDR3 is CSVVVSGTGELFF.